Shown below are 30 T cell receptor beta chains from a single sample sequenced in a study of patients and donors after allogeneic stem cell transplantation. One entry per CDR3 protein, called by TCRdb with MiXCR from the RT-PCR reads. This table holds 390,000 or so distinct CDR3 sequences, around 15% found once. The sample consisted of blood, either unsorted or a sorted T cell fraction (not recorded which). Every receptor here comes from a human donor who was either an allogeneic HSCT recipient or a stem cell or donor lymphocyte infusion donor (not recorded which). It is not recorded whose cells these are; they may come from a transplant donor.

There are a few counts of this clonotype. This CDR3 is CVLDQFNYGYTF. The CDR3 DNA reads TGTGTACTCGATCAGTTTAACTATGGCTACACCTTC. The chain is built from TRBV30 and TRBJ1-2; D not certain. Germline values: CDR1 GTSNPN, CDR2 SVGIG (reference sequence). This CDR3 contains 12 residues. Full variable domain (rest looked up from reference TRBV30 and TRBJ1-2): SQTIHQWPATLVQPVGSPLSLECTVEGTSNPNLYWYRQAAGRGLQLLFYSVGIGQISSEVPQNLSASRPQDRQFILSSKKLLLSDSGFYLCVLDQFNYGYTFGSGTRLTVV.

This clonotype was seen a handful of times. This chain joins TRBV24-1 and TRBJ1-2; D not certain. Trimming removed 8 bases from V and 4 bases from J, with 16 bases in between. This CDR3 spans 14 amino acids. Germline loops: CDR1 KGHDR, CDR2 SFDVKD. The CDR3 nucleotides are TGTGCCACCATTCCGACAAGGGTTATCTATGGCTACACCTTC. This sequence encodes CATIPTRVIYGYTF.

The V gene is TRBV7-8, the J gene TRBJ1-4, with TRBD1 identical over 9 bases. The CDR3 has 15 amino acids. The germline V gene has CDR1 SGHVS and CDR2 FQNEAQ. V gave up 5 bases and J gave up 8 bases; unmatched junction bases: 9. This CDR3 reads CASSAGQGTSEKLFF. In DNA form, the CDR3 reads TGTGCCAGCAGCGCCGGACAGGGGACCTCGGAAAAACTGTTTTTT.

This clonotype has more than one count but fewer than ten. The chain is built from TRBV9 and TRBJ2-2; TRBD2 agrees at 9 bases. Germline V gene data show CDR1 as SGDLS and CDR2 as YYNGEE. V lost 0 bases and J lost 4; bases outside the gene matches: 7. CDR3 size: 17 residues. The CDR3 spells CASSVVASGRITGELFF. The CDR3 DNA is TGTGCCAGCAGCGTAGTTGCCAGCGGGAGGATCACCGGGGAGCTGTTTTTT.

This clonotype was seen ten or more times. V gene TRBV12-3 or TRBV12-4 combines with J gene TRBJ2-2; tentatively, D is TRBD2 (5 bases). Deletions cut 5 bases from V and 1 base from J, with 5 bases between. The CDR3 is 13 amino acids. CDR3 sequence reads: CASSRENTGELFF. The CDR3 DNA is TGTGCCAGCAGTCGGGAGAACACCGGGGAGCTGTTTTTT.

Only a few counts were recorded for this clonotype. This chain connects TRBV25-1 to TRBJ2-2; D uncertain. V was cut by 3 bases and J by 3 bases, with 5 bases left in between. Germline assignment: CDR1 MGHDK and CDR2 SYGVNS. The CDR3 extends over 13 amino acids. As DNA, the CDR3 is TGTGCCAGCAGTGAGCCTCACACCGGGGAGCTGTTTTTT. Its translation: CASSEPHTGELFF.

V usage is TRBV6-1 and J usage is TRBJ2-1; TRBD1 is a possible D gene (6 bases). The ends were cut back, 10 bases at V and 1 base at J, with 11 bases in the middle. This CDR3 region has 13 residues. Germline CDR1 is MNHNS and CDR2 is SASEGT. The CDR3: CATTGISYNEQFF. CDR3 DNA: TGTGCCACTACAGGGATATCCTACAATGAGCAGTTCTTC.

This clonotype showed up just a few times. The chain combines TRBV6-2 or TRBV6-3 with TRBJ2-2; TRBD1 aligns across 11 bases. V was clipped by 4 bases and J by 9 bases; unmatched bases: 16. Germline V gene sequence: CDR1 MNHEY, CDR2 SVGEGT. The CDR3 sequence is 18 residues long. CDR3 DNA: TGTGCCAGCAGTTCCTGGACAGGGGGCCCCCAAGGGGGTCGGGAGCTGTTTTTT. Residues: CASSSWTGGPQGGRELFF.

This clonotype came up many times. The chain joins TRBV12-3 or TRBV12-4 to TRBJ1-2; 9 bases agree with TRBD1. With V trimmed by 5 bases and J by 8 bases, 6 bases remained unmatched. The CDR3 has 13 amino acids. CDR3 loop: CASSARTGVGYTF. The CDR3 bases are TGTGCCAGCAGTGCCCGGACAGGGGTCGGCTACACCTTC.

The rearrangement uses TRBV28 and TRBJ1-5, with D maybe TRBD1 (6 bases). This CDR3 has 16 residues. The V and J ends lost 5 bases and 4 bases respectively, with 18 bases between them. CDR1 is MDHEN and CDR2 is SYDVKM in the germline V gene. The CDR3 nucleotides are TGTGCCAGCAGTGAAGAAACAGGGCTGGGGAATCAGCCCCAGCATTTT. Translated: CASSEETGLGNQPQHF.

The V and J genes are TRBV19 and TRBJ1-1; D is undetermined. Deletions cut 1 base from V and 4 bases from J, with 7 bases between. This CDR3 comprises 13 residues. Germline V gene sequence: CDR1 LNHDA, CDR2 SQIVND (reference sequence). The CDR3 DNA follows: TGTGCCAGTAGTATAGGAGGGAGCACTGAAGCTTTCTTT. The encoded protein is CASSIGGSTEAFF.

The chain is built from TRBV30 and TRBJ1-2, with TRBD1 identical over 9 bases. This CDR3 has 15 amino acids. Germline V gives CDR1 GTSNPN, CDR2 SVGIG (reference sequence). V dropped 3 bases and J dropped 8; count of bases not matched to a gene: 13. CDR3 in DNA: TGTGCCTGGAGGGGACTTCCGGGACAGGGAGGAGGCTACACCTTC. It encodes CAWRGLPGQGGGYTF.

This clonotype appeared a few times. This CDR3 reads CASSRGQQNTEAFF. CDR3 DNA: TGCGCCAGCAGCCGGGGACAGCAAAACACTGAAGCTTTCTTT. The chain uses TRBV5-1 and TRBJ1-1; 7 nucleotides match TRBD1. Losses at the gene ends were 4 bases for V and 2 bases for J; bases not matched to a gene: 5. Germline-derived CDR1 and CDR2 are SGHRS and YFSETQ. The CDR3 covers 14 residues.

The rearrangement links TRBV30 to TRBJ2-4; D not certain. CDR1 is GTSNPN, CDR2 SVGIG, per germline (reference sequence). Trimming shortened V by 1 base and J by 0 bases, and 13 bases separated the two germline ends. This CDR3 region has 16 residues. As DNA, the CDR3 is TGTGCCTGGAGTGCAGCTGGGGAACTAGCCAAAAACATTCAGTACTTC. This gives the protein CAWSAAGELAKNIQYF.

CDR3 nucleotide sequence: TGTGCCAGCACCCCTCTAGCCGCTACTCTATCCGGGGCCAACGTCCTGACTTTC. It codes for CASTPLAATLSGANVLTF. This sequence joins TRBV11-1 and TRBJ2-6; possibly TRBD2 for D (5 bases). V was clipped by 7 bases and J by 4 bases, with 23 bases between them. The CDR3 is made up of 18 amino acids. In germline, CDR1 is SGHAT, CDR2 FQDESV (reference sequence).

This clonotype has only a few counts. The chain has TRBV11-2 and TRBJ2-2; 9 nucleotides line up with TRBD2. This CDR3 has 18 amino acids. The germline V gene encodes CDR1 SGHAT and CDR2 FQNNGV. Germline trimming cut 3 bases from V and 3 bases from J; bases unmatched to any gene: 11. CDR3 coding DNA: TGTGCCAGCAGCTTCCAGGGTCGGGTAGCGGGAGACACCGGGGAGCTGTTTTTT. This gives the protein CASSFQGRVAGDTGELFF.

This clonotype was picked up a small number of times. This rearrangement joins TRBV5-1 to TRBJ1-1; no clear D gene. Deletions cut 4 bases from V and 2 bases from J, with 15 bases between. Per germline, CDR1 SGHRS and CDR2 YFSETQ. CDR3 size: 15 residues. The DNA of the CDR3 is TGCGCCAGCAGCCTTATCGCGGACTTTAACACTGAAGCTTTCTTT. Its translation is CASSLIADFNTEAFF. Combining the CDR3 with reference TRBV5-1 and TRBJ1-1 gives the whole variable domain KAGVTQTPRYLIKTRGQQVTLSCSPISGHRSVSWYQQTPGQGLQFLFEYFSETQRNKGNFPGRFSGRQFSNSRSEMNVSTLELGDSALYLCASSLIADFNTEAFFGQGTRLTVV.

The V call is TRBV29-1, the J call TRBJ2-7; 8 bases are a match to TRBD2. The CDR3 runs to 11 residues. Germline CDR1 reads SQVTM; CDR2 reads ANQGSEA. V lost 7 bases and J lost 4; bases outside the gene matches: 3. The CDR3 sequence: CSAQRGYEQYF. Written as DNA, the CDR3 is TGCAGCGCCCAGCGGGGGTACGAGCAGTACTTC.

The chain employs TRBV7-2 and TRBJ2-3; D tentatively reads TRBD1 or TRBD2 (5 bases each). The germline V and J ends were trimmed by 6 bases and 6 bases, with 19 bases remaining between them. Germline CDR1 and CDR2: SGHTA and FQGNSA. The CDR3 extends over 15 amino acids. The CDR3 here is CASRLRAWGPDTQYF. DNA of the CDR3: TGTGCCAGCAGGTTAAGGGCGTGGGGACCGGATACGCAGTATTTT.

The chain has TRBV30 and TRBJ2-7, with a possible D match to TRBD2 (6 bases). This CDR3 comprises 11 residues. From germline, CDR1 is GTSNPN and CDR2 SVGIG (reference sequence). Trimming took off 6 bases at V and 6 bases at J, with 12 bases between the two ends. CDR3 loop: CACCGTGEQYF. The CDR3 DNA reads TGTGCCTGTTGCGGGACTGGCGAGCAGTACTTC. The full variable domain, with the rest looked up from reference TRBV30 and TRBJ2-7, is SQTIHQWPATLVQPVGSPLSLECTVEGTSNPNLYWYRQAAGRGLQLLFYSVGIGQISSEVPQNLSASRPQDRQFILSSKKLLLSDSGFYLCACCGTGEQYFGPGTRLTVT.

The chain uses TRBV4-1 and TRBJ2-7, with a tentative D call TRBD2 (6 bases). Trimming took 0 bases from V and 2 from J, leaving 11 bases between them. This CDR3 comprises 15 residues. Per the germline V gene, CDR1 is MGHRA and CDR2 is YSYEKL. The CDR3 reads CASSQEERATYEQYF. CDR3 nucleotides: TGCGCCAGCAGCCAAGAGGAGCGGGCGACCTACGAGCAGTACTTC.

The chain couples TRBV27 to TRBJ1-2, with 7 bases that match TRBD1. The CDR3 runs to 16 residues. V dropped 3 bases and J dropped 0; count of bases not matched to a gene: 7. Per germline, CDR1 MNHEY and CDR2 SMNVEV (reference sequence). The CDR3 here is CASSFGTGEANYGYTF. The DNA of the CDR3 is TGTGCCAGCAGTTTCGGTACAGGGGAGGCTAACTATGGCTACACCTTC.

The chain employs TRBV20-1 and TRBJ2-7; D unresolved. CDR1 DFQATT and CDR2 SNEGSKA come from the germline V gene (reference sequence). The length of the CDR3 is 13 residues. Trimming cost V 6 bases and J 2 bases, with 14 bases left between them. CDR3 DNA: TGCAGTGCCTTAGGGCTCCCCGCCTACGAGCAGTACTTC. Protein: CSALGLPAYEQYF.

This clonotype was seen more than once but under ten times. This chain uses TRBV11-1 with TRBJ1-4; 9 bases agree with TRBD1. V lost 4 bases, J lost 5 bases, and 17 bases stayed unmatched. This CDR3 has 19 amino acids. Germline V lookup: CDR1 SGHAT, CDR2 FQDESV (reference sequence). The CDR3 bases are TGTGCCAGCAGCTCCATAAAACAGGGGGCGATTTTCCAGAATGAAAAACTGTTTTTT. Its protein product is CASSSIKQGAIFQNEKLFF. The variable domain in full, completed from reference TRBV11-1 and TRBJ1-4, reads EAEVAQSPRYKITEKSQAVAFWCDPISGHATLYWYRQILGQGPELLVQFQDESVVDDSQLPKDRFSAERLKGVDSTLKIQPAELGDSAMYLCASSSIKQGAIFQNEKLFFGSGTQLSVL.

The CDR3 DNA sequence: TGCAGTGCTAGACACGCGGGGACGGGAGCAACCGGGGAGCTGTTTTTT. Its translation: CSARHAGTGATGELFF. V gene TRBV20-1 combines with J gene TRBJ2-2; possibly TRBD2 for D (6 bases). The CDR3 loop spans 16 amino acids. Trimming left V 2 bases short and J 5 bases short, with 18 bases between. From germline, CDR1 is DFQATT and CDR2 SNEGSKA (reference sequence).

This clonotype was counted many times. The chain couples TRBV3-1 to TRBJ2-5; D remains ambiguous. The V gene lost 4 bases and the J gene lost 9 bases, with 12 bases spanning the gap. The CDR3 has 12 amino acids. Germline V gene sequence: CDR1 LGHDT, CDR2 YNNKEL (reference sequence). The DNA for the CDR3 is TGTGCCAGCAGCCTAGGGTGGAAGGCCCAGTACTTC. It specifies CASSLGWKAQYF.

The table lists this clonotype with a few counts. The chain is built from TRBV10-3 and TRBJ2-5; 10 nucleotides line up with TRBD2. CDR1 and CDR2 (germline): ENHRY, SYGVKD. With V trimmed by 10 bases and J by 2 bases, 13 bases remained unmatched. The CDR3 is made up of 16 amino acids. The CDR3 bases are TGTGCCACCTTCTGGGGAGTAGCGGGGGGACAAGAGACCCAGTACTTC. As protein: CATFWGVAGGQETQYF.

The table lists this clonotype with a few counts. CDR3 sequence (DNA): TGTGCCAGCAGCTTAGGACCCGGACAAGGGAACACTGAAGCTTTCTTT. It specifies CASSLGPGQGNTEAFF. V and J are TRBV7-2 and TRBJ1-1, with D possibly matching TRBD1 (5 bases). Trimming removed 1 base from V and 1 base from J, with 13 bases in between. The CDR3 is made up of 16 amino acids. The germline V gene has CDR1 SGHTA and CDR2 FQGNSA.

This clonotype showed up just a few times. The chain carries TRBV6-1 and TRBJ2-5, with D possibly called TRBD1 or TRBD2 (6 bases each). Germline V CDR1 and CDR2: MNHNS, SASEGT. The CDR3 totals 17 residues. Trimming shortened V by 6 bases and J by 3 bases, and 23 bases separated the two germline ends. DNA for the CDR3: TGTGCCAGCAGGGGAGTCCTGGGGGGCCGGGGAGAAGAGACCCAGTACTTC. As protein: CASRGVLGGRGEETQYF.

The CDR3 sequence: CAISAILARGYNEQFF. The CDR3 nucleotides read TGTGCCATCAGTGCGATACTAGCTAGGGGTTACAATGAGCAGTTCTTC. The V and J genes are TRBV10-3 and TRBJ2-1, with a possible D match to TRBD2 (6 bases). The V and J ends lost 4 bases and 4 bases respectively, with 17 bases between them. The CDR3 loop spans 16 amino acids. Germline lookup yields CDR1 ENHRY and CDR2 SYGVKD.